The T cell receptor beta chain under discussion was sequenced for a study of T cells in Graves' hyperthyroidism and ophthalmopathy. Study outcomes and limitations: Most thyroid clonotypes expanded above 0.001 were also detected in blood.

This CDR3 has 15 amino acids. With 3 bases removed from V and 7 bases from J, the gap between germline ends came to 21 bases. Germline-derived CDR1 and CDR2 are DFQATT and SNEGSKA (reference sequence). This clonotype was found many times. The antigen is unknown. RNA transcripts yielded amplified TCR beta CDR3 regions. The TCR CDR3 was amplified in a first-round RT-PCR using the HTBI primer set. TCRdb ran MiXCR on the multiplex PCR reads and lists one entry per CDR3 protein. The top ten clones hold about 16% of a sample with over 450,000 distinct CDR3 sequences, approximately 17% of them seen once. The chain couples TRBV20-1 to TRBJ1-1; TRBD1 might be the D (6 bases). The material sequenced was blood. The receptor was derived from a woman aged 18-29 years with Graves' ophthalmopathy. CDR3 region: CSASGFSGGVREAFF. The CDR3 region has the DNA TGCAGTGCTAGTGGGTTTTCGGGGGGCGTACGTGAAGCTTTCTTT.